The clone carrying this T cell receptor (beta chain) turned up a few times. Germline V gene lookup returns CDR1 MDHEN and CDR2 SYDVKM. The ends were cut back, 3 bases at V and 0 bases at J, with 12 bases in the middle. This CDR3 contains 16 residues. Authors' methods: Reference gene primer amplification gave nucleated cell count estimates. Some clones are missing from TCRdb's copy, which holds only in-frame ones; the method was immunoSEQ multiplex PCR. The DNA was the basis for D and trimming; V, J and clone size are from that table. The sample contains approximately 140,000 clones, about 84% of which appear only once. These data are taken from a study of blood T cell repertoires in COVID-19. Overall study context: PBMCs, B-cell-depleted T cells, or T cells provided the cDNA or gDNA that made up the material.

The V gene is TRBV28, the J gene TRBJ1-5, with unresolved D. This TCR derives from a man aged 60-69 years with active or convalescent COVID-19. Sequencing input: peripheral blood. DNA for the CDR3: TGTGCCAGCAGTTTGCGGGCGGCAGCTAGCAATCAGCCCCAGCATTTT. It is translated as CASSLRAAASNQPQHF.